This T cell receptor beta chain was recorded in a study of T cell repertoires in cytomegalovirus infection. From the reads, TCRdb called clonotypes with MiXCR, one entry per CDR3 protein. The table shows approximately 34,000 distinct CDR3 sequences, with roughly 49% occurring only once. The table lists this clonotype with a count of one. What it binds is not known. The ends lost 5 bases at V and 4 bases at J; junction bases unmatched: 7. CDR3 size: 15 residues. Germline V lookup: CDR1 SEHNR, CDR2 FQNEAQ (reference sequence). This specimen consisted of CD8+ T cells from cultured PBMCs, obtained from culture after CMV antigen stimulation. This clonotype was sampled from a human donor in good health (CMV status not recorded). Some clones in this sample may be carry-over from other donors' samples. The gene calls are TRBV7-9 and TRBJ2-2; 7 nucleotides line up with TRBD1. This CDR3 reads CASSHPEGATGELFF. CDR3 bases: TGTGCCAGCAGCCATCCTGAGGGGGCCACCGGGGAGCTGTTTTTT. Full variable domain (remainder filled in from reference TRBV7-9 and TRBJ2-2): DTGVSQNPRHKITKRGQNVTFRCDPISEHNRLYWYRQTLGQGPEFLTYFQNEAQLEKSRLLSDRFSAERPKGSFSTLEIQRTEQGDSAMYLCASSHPEGATGELFFGEGSRLTVL.